The T cell receptor beta chain under discussion was sequenced for a study of early T cells in non-severe SARS-CoV-2 infection. Study-wide context: With bulk RNA from unsorted whole blood as input, sequencing yielded unpaired chains.

Molecules of cDNA were individually given unique molecular identifiers that were attached to them. TCRdb re-analysed the 5' RACE reads in MiXCR, keeping a single row per CDR3 protein. The repertoire consists of roughly 70,000 distinct CDR3 sequences, with roughly 18% occurring once and the leading ten covering approximately 9%. This CDR3 spans 16 amino acids. Trimming left V 0 bases short and J 3 bases short, with 15 bases between. Germline V CDR1 and CDR2: SQVTM, ANQGSEA. In this sample, this clonotype turned up a few times. Its antigen is still unknown. Study results and limitations: Missing private and CD4 specificities, VDJdb matching favored anti-spike CD8 responses.

This TCR was recovered from an adult who was a healthcare worker with PCR-confirmed SARS-CoV-2 infection or an uninfected control (not recorded which). This chain joins TRBV29-1 and TRBJ2-1; a possible D gene is TRBD2 (7 bases). The material sequenced was whole blood, taken at baseline. In DNA form, the CDR3 reads TGCAGCGTTGAAGACGGACGGGGGGCTTTCTACAATGAGCAGTTCTTC. The encoded protein is CSVEDGRGAFYNEQFF.